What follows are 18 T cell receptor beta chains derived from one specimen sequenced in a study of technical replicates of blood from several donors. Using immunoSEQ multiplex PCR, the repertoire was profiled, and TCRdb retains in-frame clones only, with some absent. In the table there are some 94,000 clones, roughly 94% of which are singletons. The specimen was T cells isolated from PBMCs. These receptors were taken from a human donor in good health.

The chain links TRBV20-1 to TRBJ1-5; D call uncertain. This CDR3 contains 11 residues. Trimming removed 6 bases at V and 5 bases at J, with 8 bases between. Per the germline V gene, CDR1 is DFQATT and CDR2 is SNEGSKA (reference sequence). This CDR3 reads CSAHQDQPQHF. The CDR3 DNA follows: TGCAGTGCCCACCAGGATCAGCCCCAGCATTTT.

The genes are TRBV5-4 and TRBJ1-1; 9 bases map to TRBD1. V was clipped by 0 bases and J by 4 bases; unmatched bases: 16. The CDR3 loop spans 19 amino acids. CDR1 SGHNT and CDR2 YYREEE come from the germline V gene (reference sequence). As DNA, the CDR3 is TGTGCCAGCAGCTTGGAGGCGGGACAGGGCATAATCAAGGGCACTGAAGCTTTCTTT. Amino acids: CASSLEAGQGIIKGTEAFF.

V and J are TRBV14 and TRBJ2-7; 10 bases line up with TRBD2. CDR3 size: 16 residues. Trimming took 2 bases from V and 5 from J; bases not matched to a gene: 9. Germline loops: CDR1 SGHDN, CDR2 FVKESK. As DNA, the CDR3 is TGTGCCAGCAGCCAACTACTAGCGGGGCCCTTGGACGAGCAGTACTTC. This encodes CASSQLLAGPLDEQYF. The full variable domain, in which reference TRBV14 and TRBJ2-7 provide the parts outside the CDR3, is EAGVTQFPSHSVIEKGQTVTLRCDPISGHDNLYWYRRVMGKEIKFLLHFVKESKQDESGMPNNRFLAERTGGTYSTLKVQPAELEDSGVYFCASSQLLAGPLDEQYFGPGTRLTVT.

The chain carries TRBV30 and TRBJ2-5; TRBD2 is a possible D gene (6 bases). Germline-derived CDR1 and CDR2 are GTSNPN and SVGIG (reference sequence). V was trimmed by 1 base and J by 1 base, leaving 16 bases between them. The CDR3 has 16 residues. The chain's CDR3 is CAWSDPGREVQETQYF. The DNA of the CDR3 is TGTGCCTGGAGTGACCCCGGGCGGGAAGTCCAAGAGACCCAGTACTTC.

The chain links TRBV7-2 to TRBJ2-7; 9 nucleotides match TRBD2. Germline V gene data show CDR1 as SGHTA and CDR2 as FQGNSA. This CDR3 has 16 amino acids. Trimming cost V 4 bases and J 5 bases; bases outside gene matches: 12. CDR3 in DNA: TGTGCCAGCAGCTCCTATAGCGGGAGAAAGCGAAACGAGCAGTACTTC. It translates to CASSSYSGRKRNEQYF.

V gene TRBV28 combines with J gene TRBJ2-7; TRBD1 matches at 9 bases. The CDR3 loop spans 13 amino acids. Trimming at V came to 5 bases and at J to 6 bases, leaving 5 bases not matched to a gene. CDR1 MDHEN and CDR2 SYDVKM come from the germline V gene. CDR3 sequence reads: CASSLQGAREQYF. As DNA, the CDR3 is TGTGCCAGCAGTCTACAGGGGGCGCGCGAGCAGTACTTC. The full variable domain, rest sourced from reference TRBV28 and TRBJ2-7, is DVKVTQSSRYLVKRTGEKVFLECVQDMDHENMFWYRQDPGLGLRLIYFSYDVKMKEKGDIPEGYSVSREKKERFSLILESASTNQTSMYLCASSLQGAREQYFGPGTRLTVT.

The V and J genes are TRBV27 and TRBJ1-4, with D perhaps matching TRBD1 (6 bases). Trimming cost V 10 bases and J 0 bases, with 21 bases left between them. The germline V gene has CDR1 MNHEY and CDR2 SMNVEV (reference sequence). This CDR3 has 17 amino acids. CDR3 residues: CATKSYFEGATNEKLFF. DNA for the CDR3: TGTGCCACCAAGTCCTATTTTGAGGGGGCAACTAATGAAAAACTGTTTTTT.

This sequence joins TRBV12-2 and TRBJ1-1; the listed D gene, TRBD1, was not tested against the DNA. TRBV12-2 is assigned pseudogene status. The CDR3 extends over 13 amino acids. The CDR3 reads CASRPTEDTEAFF. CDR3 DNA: TGTGCAAGTCGCCCTACAGAAGACACTGAAGCTTTCTTT.

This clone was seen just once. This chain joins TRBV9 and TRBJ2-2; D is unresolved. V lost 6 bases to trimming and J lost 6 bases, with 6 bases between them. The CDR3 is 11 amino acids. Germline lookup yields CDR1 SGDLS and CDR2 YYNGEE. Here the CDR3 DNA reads TGTGCCAGCACCCTCTCCGGGGAGCTGTTTTTT. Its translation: CASTLSGELFF.

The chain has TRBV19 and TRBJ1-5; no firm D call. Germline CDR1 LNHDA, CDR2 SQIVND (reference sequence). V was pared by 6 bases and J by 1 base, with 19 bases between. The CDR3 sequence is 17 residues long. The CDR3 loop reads CASSSYREGESNQPQHF. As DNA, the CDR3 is TGTGCCAGTAGCTCGTATAGGGAGGGTGAGAGCAATCAGCCCCAGCATTTT.

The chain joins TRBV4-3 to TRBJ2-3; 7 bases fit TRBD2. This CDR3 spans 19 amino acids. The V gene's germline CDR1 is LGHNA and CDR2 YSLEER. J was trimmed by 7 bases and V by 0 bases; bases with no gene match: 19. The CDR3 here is CASSQETEGPSGTHYTQYF. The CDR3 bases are TGCGCCAGCAGCCAAGAGACCGAAGGTCCCAGCGGGACCCACTATACGCAGTATTTT.

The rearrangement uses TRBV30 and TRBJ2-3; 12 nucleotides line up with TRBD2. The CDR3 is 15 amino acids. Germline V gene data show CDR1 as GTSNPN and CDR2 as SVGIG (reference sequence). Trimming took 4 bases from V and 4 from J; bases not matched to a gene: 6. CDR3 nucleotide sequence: TGTGCCTGGAACCGACTAGCGGGAGTGGCAGATACGCAGTATTTT. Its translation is CAWNRLAGVADTQYF.

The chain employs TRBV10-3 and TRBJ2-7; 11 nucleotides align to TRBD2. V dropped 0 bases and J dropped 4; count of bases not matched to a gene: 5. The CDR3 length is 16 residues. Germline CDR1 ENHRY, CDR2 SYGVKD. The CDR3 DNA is TGTGCCATCAGTGAGTCGACTAGCGGGACCCTTTACGAGCAGTACTTC. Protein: CAISESTSGTLYEQYF.

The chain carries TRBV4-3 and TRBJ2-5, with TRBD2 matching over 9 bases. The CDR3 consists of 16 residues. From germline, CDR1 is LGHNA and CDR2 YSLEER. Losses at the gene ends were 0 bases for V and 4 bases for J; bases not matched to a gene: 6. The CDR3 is CASSQEVSRGGETQYF. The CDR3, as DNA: TGCGCCAGCAGCCAAGAGGTGTCGCGGGGGGGAGAGACCCAGTACTTC.

CDR3: CASSYYQTGREKLFF. Written as DNA, the CDR3 is TGTGCCAGCAGTTACTACCAGACAGGGAGAGAAAAACTGTTTTTT. The genes are TRBV6-5 and TRBJ1-4, with TRBD1 matching 7 bases. J gave up 8 bases and V 1 base, and 7 bases lay outside the gene matches. The CDR3 totals 15 residues. CDR1 is MNHEY and CDR2 is SVGAGI in the germline V gene.

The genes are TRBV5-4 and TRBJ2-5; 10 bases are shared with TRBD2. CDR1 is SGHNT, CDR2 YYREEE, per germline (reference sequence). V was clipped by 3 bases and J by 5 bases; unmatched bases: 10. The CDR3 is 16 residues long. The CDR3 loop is CASSSPLAGERETQYF. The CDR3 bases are TGTGCCAGCAGCTCCCCTCTAGCGGGAGAGCGGGAGACCCAGTACTTC.

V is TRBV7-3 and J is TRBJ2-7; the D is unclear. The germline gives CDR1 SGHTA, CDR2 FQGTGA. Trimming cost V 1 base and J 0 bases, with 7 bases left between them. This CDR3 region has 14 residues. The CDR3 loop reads CASSLSTSSYEQYF. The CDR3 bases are TGTGCCAGCAGCTTAAGCACCAGCTCCTACGAGCAGTACTTC. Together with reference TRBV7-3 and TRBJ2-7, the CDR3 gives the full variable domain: GAGVSQTPSNKVTEKGKYVELRCDPISGHTALYWYRQSLGQGPEFLIYFQGTGAADDSGLPNDRFFAVRPEGSVSTLKIQRTERGDSAVYLCASSLSTSSYEQYFGPGTRLTVT.

Written as DNA, the CDR3 is TGTGCCAGCAGTTACTCGGTTCCAGGGCACTACGAGCAGTACTTC. Protein sequence: CASSYSVPGHYEQYF. V gene TRBV6-5 combines with J gene TRBJ2-7, with D tentatively TRBD1 (5 bases). Germline CDR1 reads MNHEY; CDR2 reads SVGAGI. Trimming stripped 0 bases from V and 3 bases from J, with 12 bases between. The CDR3 is 15 residues long.